Listed below are T cell receptor beta chains from one sample, sequenced in a study of blood T cell repertoires in COVID-19. Assay used: immunoSEQ multiplex PCR; TCRdb lists only in-frame clones, some missing. The repertoire includes approximately 290,000 clones, about 89% of them detected once, and around 0.84% sits in the top ten. The sample was peripheral blood. The receptors shown here come from a man younger than 45 with acute or convalescent COVID-19. The CDR3 runs from the conserved cysteine through the conserved F or W.

TRBV12-3/TRBV12-4	CASSPHTGELFF
TRBV27	CASSLGTSYQETQYF
TRBV14	CASSQGIRAHSGNTIYF
TRBV11-2	CASSPGLAMGLEQYF
TRBV3-1/TRBV3-2	CASSLTGGESRYGYTF
TRBV7-2	CASSLGTRNEKLFF
TRBV19	CATHPTGSARYGYTF
TRBV9	CASSVLGVRGGNNEQFF
TRBV3-1/TRBV3-2	CASSQDVGGEAFF
TRBV28	CASSREVALPQHF
TRBV21-1	CASSKDKRETGGELFF
TRBV11-2	CASSLGAGLYNEQFF
TRBV19	CASSTFYGYTF
TRBV5-1	CASSLLAGGPSTDTQYF
TRBV2	CASSDGSGQYF
TRBV28	CASSFGSGLYEQYF
TRBV2	CASSEGTGHLNEQFF
TRBV5-8	CASSSYTGWQPQHF
TRBV28	CASSLSLTGLTYEQYF
TRBV28	CASSLVLSRGNSPLHF
TRBV30	CAWSVLGSGKLFF
TRBV7-9	CASSPLGGVGDTQYF
TRBV6-5	CASMETAANYGYTF
TRBV4-1	CASSRLAGQKDEQYF
TRBV30	CAWDRDMTPLHF
TRBV5-4	CASSRGTGKETQYF
TRBV9	CASSVGTGGAVFGYTF
TRBV6-6	CASSRTGTASNYGYTF
TRBV28	CASTDDRLETQYF
TRBV6-6	CASSYGTSGRLQFF
TRBV9	CASSPEQGDYGYTF
TRBV9	CASSVGLSFTYEQFF
TRBV4-1	CASSQGHQSSYEQYF
TRBV30	CAWSVLLGVNQPQHF
TRBV7-3	CASSLRGPVGTEAFF
TRBV6-5	CASSLSGNNQPQHF
TRBV12-3/TRBV12-4	CASSPDRGGSFF
TRBV18	CASSLSSRNTEAFF
TRBV6-5	CASSNRGYGYNEQFF
TRBV9	CASSARDRQFNYGYTF
TRBV24-1	CATSDSGQGVYQPQHF
TRBV5-5	CASSGQWKAEAFF
TRBV29-1	CSVGSGRTDTQYF
TRBV10-3	CAIGTGPYEQYF
TRBV5-6	CASSLLSDTQYF
TRBV9	CASSVDGGASYEQYF
TRBV19	CASSIGQGLLNTEAFF
TRBV20-1	CSASIPGQGGQPQHF
TRBV5-1	CASSLPGTGLEQYF
TRBV3-1/TRBV3-2	CASSQGTGGYSNQPQHF
TRBV27	CASSFSGSSYEQYF
TRBV11-2	CASSSRGSGNTIYF
TRBV30	CAWSERAGVLEQYF
TRBV14	CASSQTNRESVTEAFF